Listed here is a single T cell receptor (beta chain). Its antigen is not identified. Individuals who donated were healthy Caucasians from Russia aged roughly 6 to 90. Investigators took 8.5 to 10 milliliters of peripheral blood from every donor. The sample is drawn from a study of blood T cells in healthy people across ages. Findings of the study overall: The fall in TCR beta diversity per million T cells was roughly linear with age. In these data, TCR beta diversity tracked strongly with naive T cell percentage.

Combining a sample-barcoded 5' primer with a J-beta primer mix, a second PCR ran for about 7 to 11 cycles. TCRdb independently ran MiXCR on the 5' RACE reads; one entry per CDR3 protein. The profile shows fewer than 1.5 million distinct CDR3 sequences, 42% of them singletons. The origin of this receptor is a woman aged 18-35 years in good health. Source material: blood.

The CDR3: CASGLAPSSVRSSYNEQYF. CDR3 nucleotide sequence: TGTGCTAGTGGTTTGGCCCCTTCCTCAGTCCGTAGCTCCTACAATGAGCAGTACTTC. V is TRBV12-5 and J is TRBJ2-1; unclear D gene. The J call may not be correct, given that the DNA end is closer to TRBJ2-7. The CDR3 is made up of 19 amino acids. Germline CDR1 and CDR2: LGHNT and FRNRAP.